This TCR beta chain was recorded in a study of OX40 agonist ivuxolimab in advanced cancers. Findings and limits, study-wide: Some patients without response likewise showed low normalized clonal expansion.

Comments on this clone: Its matching antigen is unknown.

V lost 0 bases and J lost 1; bases outside the gene matches: 8. Germline CDR1 and CDR2: SGHRS and YFSETQ. The CDR3 is 18 residues long. The method was immunoSEQ multiplex PCR; TCRdb's version includes in-frame clones alone and lacks a portion of them. The sample lists around 75,000 clones; over 85% were seen once. Sequenced here: CD4+ or CD8+ T cells sorted from blood, sampled in a trial of the OX40 agonist ivuxolimab. The sequence was collected from an adult with an advanced solid tumor such as melanoma, head and neck, liver or kidney cancer. The chain couples TRBV5-1 to TRBJ2-2; the match to TRBD2 covers 8 bases. The CDR3 region has the DNA TGCGCCAGCAGCTTGGGTATCGGGGGGGCCGTGAACACCGGGGAGCTGTTTTTT. Its protein product is CASSLGIGGAVNTGELFF. Variable domain in full (rest from reference TRBV5-1 and TRBJ2-2): KAGVTQTPRYLIKTRGQQVTLSCSPISGHRSVSWYQQTPGQGLQFLFEYFSETQRNKGNFPGRFSGRQFSNSRSEMNVSTLELGDSALYLCASSLGIGGAVNTGELFFGEGSRLTVL.